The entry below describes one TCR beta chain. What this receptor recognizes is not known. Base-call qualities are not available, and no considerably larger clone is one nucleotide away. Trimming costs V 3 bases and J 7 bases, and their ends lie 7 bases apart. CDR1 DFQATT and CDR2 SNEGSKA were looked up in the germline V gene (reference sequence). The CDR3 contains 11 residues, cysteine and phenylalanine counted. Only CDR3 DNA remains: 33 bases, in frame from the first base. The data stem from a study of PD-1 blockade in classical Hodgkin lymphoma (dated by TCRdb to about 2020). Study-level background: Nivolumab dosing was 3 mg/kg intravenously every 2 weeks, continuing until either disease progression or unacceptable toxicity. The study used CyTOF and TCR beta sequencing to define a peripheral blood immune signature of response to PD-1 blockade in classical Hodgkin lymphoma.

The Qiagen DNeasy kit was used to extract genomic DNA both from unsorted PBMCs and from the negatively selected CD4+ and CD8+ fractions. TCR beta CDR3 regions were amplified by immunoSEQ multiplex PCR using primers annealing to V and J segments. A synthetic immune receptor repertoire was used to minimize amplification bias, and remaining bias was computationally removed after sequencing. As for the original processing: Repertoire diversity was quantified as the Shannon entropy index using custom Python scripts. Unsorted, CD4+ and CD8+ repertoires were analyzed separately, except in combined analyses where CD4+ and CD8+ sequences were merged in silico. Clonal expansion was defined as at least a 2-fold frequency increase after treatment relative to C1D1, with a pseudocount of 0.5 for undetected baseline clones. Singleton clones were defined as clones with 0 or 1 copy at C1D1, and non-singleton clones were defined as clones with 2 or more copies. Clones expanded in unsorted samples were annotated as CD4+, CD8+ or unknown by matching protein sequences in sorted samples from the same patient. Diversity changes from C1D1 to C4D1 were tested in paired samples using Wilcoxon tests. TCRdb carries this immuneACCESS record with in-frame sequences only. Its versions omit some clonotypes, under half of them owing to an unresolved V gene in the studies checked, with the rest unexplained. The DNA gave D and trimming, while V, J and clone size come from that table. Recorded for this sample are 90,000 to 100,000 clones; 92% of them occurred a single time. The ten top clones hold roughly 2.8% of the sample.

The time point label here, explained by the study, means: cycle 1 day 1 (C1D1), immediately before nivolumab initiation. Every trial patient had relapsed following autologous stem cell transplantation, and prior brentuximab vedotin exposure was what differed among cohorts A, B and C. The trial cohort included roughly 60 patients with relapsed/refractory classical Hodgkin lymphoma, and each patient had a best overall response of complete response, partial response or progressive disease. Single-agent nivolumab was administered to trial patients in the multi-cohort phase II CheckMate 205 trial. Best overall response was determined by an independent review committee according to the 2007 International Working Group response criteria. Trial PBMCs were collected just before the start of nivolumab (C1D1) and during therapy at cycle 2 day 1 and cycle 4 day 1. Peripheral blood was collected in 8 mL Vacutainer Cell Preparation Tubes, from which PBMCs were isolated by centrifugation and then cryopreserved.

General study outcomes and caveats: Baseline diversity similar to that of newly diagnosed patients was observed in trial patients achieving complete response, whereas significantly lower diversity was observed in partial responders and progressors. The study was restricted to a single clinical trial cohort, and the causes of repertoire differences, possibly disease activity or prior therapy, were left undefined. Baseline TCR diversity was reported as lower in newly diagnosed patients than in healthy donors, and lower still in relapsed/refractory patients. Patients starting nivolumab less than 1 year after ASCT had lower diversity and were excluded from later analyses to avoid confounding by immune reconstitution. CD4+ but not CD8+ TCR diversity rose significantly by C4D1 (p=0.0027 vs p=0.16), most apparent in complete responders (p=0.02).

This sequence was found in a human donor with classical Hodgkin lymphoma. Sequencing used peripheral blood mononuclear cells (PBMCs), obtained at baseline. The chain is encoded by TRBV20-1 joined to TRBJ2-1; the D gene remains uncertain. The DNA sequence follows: TGCAGTGCTAGCGGAAGAAATGAGCAGTTCTTC. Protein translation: CSASGRNEQFF.